What follows are 22 T cell receptor beta chains derived from one specimen sequenced in a study of T cell responses to AZD1222 COVID-19 vaccine. Here immunoSEQ multiplex PCR was the method, and the copy in TCRdb shows in-frame clones only, minus some. Altogether tens of thousands of clones are present, 90% being singletons, with the ten largest covering less than 3.5%. The source material was peripheral blood, sampled on day 0 of AZD1222 vaccination. The receptors were sampled from an adult in good health.

The chain combines TRBV18 with TRBJ2-5; D not certain. This CDR3 has 11 amino acids. Germline V CDR1 and CDR2: KGHSH, LQKENI. The V gene lost 5 bases and the J gene lost 3 bases, with 4 bases spanning the gap. Here the CDR3 DNA reads TGTGCCAGCTCATCCGAAGAGACCCAGTACTTC. It is translated as CASSSEETQYF. Based on the CDR3 plus reference TRBV18 and TRBJ2-5, the full variable domain is NAGVMQNPRHLVRRRGQEARLRCSPMKGHSHVYWYRQLPEEGLKFMVYLQKENIIDESGMPKERFSAEFPKEGPSILRIQQVVRGDSAAYFCASSSEETQYFGPGTRLLVL.

The genes are TRBV11-2 and TRBJ1-3; no firm D call. The CDR3 has 12 residues. V lost 7 bases, J lost 0 bases, and 4 bases lay in between. In germline, CDR1 is SGHAT, CDR2 FQNNGV. The CDR3 loop reads CASKASGNTIYF. The CDR3 DNA follows: TGTGCCAGCAAGGCCTCTGGAAACACCATATATTTT.

V and J are TRBV7-9 and TRBJ1-2; 7 bases align to TRBD1. The germline V gene has CDR1 SEHNR and CDR2 FQNEAQ (reference sequence). J lost 5 bases, V lost 7 bases, and 13 bases had no gene match. The CDR3 is 15 residues long. CDR3 DNA: TGTGCCAGCACTCCACAGAGACAGGGACGGTATGGCTACACCTTC. This gives the protein CASTPQRQGRYGYTF.

This clone was seen a single time. V usage is TRBV4-2 and J usage is TRBJ2-1; TRBD1 might be the D (5 bases). V was pared by 0 bases and J by 5 bases, with 14 bases between. The CDR3 has 16 amino acids. In germline, CDR1 is LGHNA, CDR2 YNFKEQ. The CDR3 sequence: CASSQDRTGKDNEQFF. The CDR3 DNA is TGTGCCAGCAGCCAAGATCGAACAGGAAAAGACAATGAGCAGTTCTTC.

The rearrangement links TRBV29-1 to TRBJ2-7; D is unclear. In germline, CDR1 is SQVTM, CDR2 ANQGSEA. The ends were cut back, 5 bases at V and 0 bases at J, with 8 bases in the middle. This CDR3 is built from 12 residues. CDR3 sequence (DNA): TGCAGCGTTTCAGAGAGCTCCTACGAGCAGTACTTC. As protein: CSVSESSYEQYF.

The chain recombines TRBV29-1 with TRBJ2-5; the D call may be TRBD1 or TRBD2 (6 bases each). The CDR3 length is 14 residues. V dropped 6 bases and J dropped 5 bases, with 19 bases sitting between them. Germline values: CDR1 SQVTM, CDR2 ANQGSEA. The CDR3 region has the DNA TGCAGCGTGGGTCGGGGGCGCGGGGCGGAGACCCAGTACTTC. This sequence encodes CSVGRGRGAETQYF.

In this sample, this clone turned up once. The V gene is TRBV5-1, the J gene TRBJ1-1, with D tentatively TRBD1 (6 bases). The length of the CDR3 is 15 residues. Germline assignment: CDR1 SGHRS and CDR2 YFSETQ. The germline V and J ends were trimmed by 4 bases and 3 bases, with 16 bases remaining between them. CDR3 residues: CASSPPDRTDTEAFF. In nucleotides, the CDR3 is TGCGCCAGCAGCCCCCCGGACAGAACTGACACTGAAGCTTTCTTT.

The V and J genes are TRBV3-1 (or the pseudogene TRBV3-2) and TRBJ2-6, with a tentative D call TRBD1 (6 bases). With 1 base removed from V and 3 bases from J, the gap between germline ends came to 25 bases. Germline V CDR1 and CDR2: LGHDT, YNNKEL (reference sequence). This CDR3 spans 21 amino acids. The CDR3 DNA reads TGTGCCAGCAGCCAAGCGAAGCCAGGGGCCTACTCAACCTTTGGGGCCAACGTCCTGACTTTC. Protein: CASSQAKPGAYSTFGANVLTF.

This chain joins TRBV27 and TRBJ2-7; D is ambiguous. CDR3 length equals 13 residues. The germline CDR1 and CDR2 sequences are MNHEY and SMNVEV (reference sequence). With 4 bases removed from V and 4 bases from J, the gap between germline ends came to 11 bases. CDR3 coding DNA: TGTGCCAGCAGTTGGGGTCGAGAGTACGAGCAGTACTTC. Its translation: CASSWGREYEQYF.

This clone was detected only once. The chain is built from TRBV7-9 and TRBJ2-7, with D tentatively TRBD2 (6 bases). The V gene lost 5 bases and the J gene lost 7 bases, with 9 bases spanning the gap. The CDR3 is made up of 11 amino acids. The germline CDR1 and CDR2 sequences are SEHNR and FQNEAQ (reference sequence). The CDR3 nucleotides read TGTGCCAGCAGCGGAGGGTGGGAGCAGTACTTC. This codes for CASSGGWEQYF.

This sequence joins TRBV15 and TRBJ1-2; 7 bases are shared with TRBD1. The trim removed 3 bases at V and 4 bases at J, leaving 8 bases unmatched. The germline V gene has CDR1 LNHNV and CDR2 YYDKDF (reference sequence). The CDR3 has 15 amino acids. CDR3 in amino acids: CATSSTGRGSYGYTF. The CDR3 region has the DNA TGTGCCACCAGCAGTACAGGCAGGGGGAGCTATGGCTACACCTTC.

The V and J genes are TRBV5-1 and TRBJ2-5, with D possibly TRBD1 on 5 matching bases. Trimming removed 0 bases from V and 4 bases from J, with 13 bases in between. The CDR3 consists of 15 residues. CDR1 is SGHRS, CDR2 YFSETQ, per germline. Here the CDR3 DNA reads TGCGCCAGCAGCTTGGCACGGGTAGGGGCAGAGACCCAGTACTTC. Translated, it gives CASSLARVGAETQYF.

The chain joins TRBV4-1 to TRBJ1-5; D is perhaps TRBD1 (5 bases). V was clipped by 1 base and J by 6 bases, with 22 bases between them. CDR1 is MGHRA, CDR2 YSYEKL, per germline. The CDR3 has 18 amino acids. CDR3: CASSQVKPTGGLGQPQHF. As DNA, the CDR3 is TGCGCCAGCAGCCAAGTAAAACCAACAGGAGGGTTGGGTCAGCCCCAGCATTTT.

V is TRBV9 and J is TRBJ2-1, with 10 positions matching TRBD2. Trimming cost V 4 bases and J 8 bases; bases outside gene matches: 9. The V gene's germline CDR1 is SGDLS and CDR2 YYNGEE. The CDR3 is made up of 15 amino acids. The DNA of the CDR3 is TGTGCCAGCAGCAATAGCGGGGGGCCTTTCGATGAGCAGTTCTTC. Translating it yields CASSNSGGPFDEQFF.

The gene calls are TRBV12-5 and TRBJ1-1; D possibly corresponds to TRBD1 (5 bases). Trimming took 6 bases from V and 1 from J, leaving 12 bases between them. Looked up from germline, CDR1 is LGHNT and CDR2 is FRNRAP. CDR3 length: 14 amino acids. The CDR3 region has the DNA TGTGCTAGTGGACTCGGGGGGAGGAACACTGAAGCTTTCTTT. Residues: CASGLGGRNTEAFF. The whole variable domain, remainder taken from reference TRBV12-5 and TRBJ1-1, is DARVTQTPRHKVTEMGQEVTMRCQPILGHNTVFWYRQTMMQGLELLAYFRNRAPLDDSGMPKDRFSAEMPDATLATLKIQPSEPRDSAVYFCASGLGGRNTEAFFGQGTRLTVV.

The V gene is TRBV19, the J gene TRBJ1-4; D perhaps matches TRBD1 (5 bases). Trimming removed 6 bases at V and 0 bases at J, with 11 bases between. The length of the CDR3 is 15 residues. Germline CDR1 is LNHDA and CDR2 is SQIVND (reference sequence). The CDR3 bases are TGTGCCAGTAGGTGGGACGGAGCAACTAATGAAAAACTGTTTTTT. Translated: CASRWDGATNEKLFF.

The chain carries TRBV13 and TRBJ1-1; unclear D gene. This CDR3 spans 12 amino acids. Germline-derived CDR1 and CDR2 are PRHDT and FYEKMQ (reference sequence). Trimming left V 6 bases short and J 1 base short, with 6 bases between. This CDR3 is CASRERNTEAFF. CDR3 nucleotides: TGTGCCAGCAGAGAGAGGAACACTGAAGCTTTCTTT.

This chain links TRBV18 with TRBJ1-4; the D is unclear. The CDR3 has 15 amino acids. The germline CDR1 and CDR2 sequences are KGHSH and LQKENI. The ends were cut back, 3 bases at V and 7 bases at J, with 15 bases in the middle. Here the CDR3 reads CASSPEAGAGEKLFF. The CDR3 region has the DNA TGTGCCAGCTCACCGGAGGCAGGAGCGGGTGAAAAACTGTTTTTT.

The J gene is TRBJ2-5, the V gene TRBV5-1; TRBD2 agrees at 8 bases. The junction had 5 bases not matched to a gene; V was cut back by 6 bases and J by 1 base. The CDR3 contains 14 residues. Germline CDR1 SGHRS, CDR2 YFSETQ. For the CDR3, the DNA is TGCGCCAGCATGGCGGGGGGCGCCCAAGAGACCCAGTACTTC. Amino acid sequence: CASMAGGAQETQYF.

The J gene is TRBJ2-7, the V gene TRBV7-2, with a possible D match to TRBD2 (7 bases). V lost 5 bases to trimming and J lost 13 bases, with 24 bases between them. Looked up from germline, CDR1 is SGHTA and CDR2 is FQGNSA. The CDR3 runs 14 residues. The CDR3: CASSEGGPGTSPYF. Here the CDR3 DNA reads TGTGCCAGCAGCGAGGGGGGGCCGGGGACGAGCCCTTACTTC. The full variable domain, in which reference TRBV7-2 and TRBJ2-7 provide the parts outside the CDR3, is GAGVSQSPSNKVTEKGKDVELRCDPISGHTALYWYRQSLGQGLEFLIYFQGNSAPDKSGLPSDRFSAERTGGSVSTLTIQRTQQEDSAVYLCASSEGGPGTSPYFGPGTRLTVT.

The chain carries TRBV6-1 and TRBJ2-3; the match to TRBD2 covers 10 bases. The ends lost 4 bases at V and 2 bases at J; junction bases unmatched: 6. The CDR3 sequence is 16 residues long. Germline V lookup: CDR1 MNHNS, CDR2 SASEGT. CDR3 DNA sequence: TGTGCCAGCAGTGCTATAGCGGGGGGAACCACAGATACGCAGTATTTT. This encodes CASSAIAGGTTDTQYF.

The CDR3 loop reads CASSQEIIAKNIQYF. CDR3 sequence (DNA): TGTGCCAGCTCACAGGAGATCATAGCCAAAAACATTCAGTACTTC. The rearrangement uses TRBV18 and TRBJ2-4, with D hard to call. This CDR3 is 15 amino acids long. Trimming removed 4 bases at V and 0 bases at J, with 10 bases between. Germline lookup yields CDR1 KGHSH and CDR2 LQKENI.